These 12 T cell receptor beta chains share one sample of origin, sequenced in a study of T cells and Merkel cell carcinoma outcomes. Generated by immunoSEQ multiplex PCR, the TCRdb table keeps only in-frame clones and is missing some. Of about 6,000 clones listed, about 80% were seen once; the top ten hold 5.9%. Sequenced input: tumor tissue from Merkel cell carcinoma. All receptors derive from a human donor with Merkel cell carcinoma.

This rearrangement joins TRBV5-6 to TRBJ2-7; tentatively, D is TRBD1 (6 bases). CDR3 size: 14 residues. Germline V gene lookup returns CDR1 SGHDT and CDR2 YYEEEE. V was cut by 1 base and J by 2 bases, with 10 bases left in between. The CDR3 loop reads CASSLWDKPYEQYF. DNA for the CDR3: TGTGCCAGCAGCTTGTGGGACAAACCCTACGAGCAGTACTTC.

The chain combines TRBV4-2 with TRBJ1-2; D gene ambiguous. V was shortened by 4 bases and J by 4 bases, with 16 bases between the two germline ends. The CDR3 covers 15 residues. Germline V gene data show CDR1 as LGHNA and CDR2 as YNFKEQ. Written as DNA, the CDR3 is TGTGCCAGCAGCCGAGAACCCGCGGTCAGCTATGGCTACACCTTC. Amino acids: CASSREPAVSYGYTF.

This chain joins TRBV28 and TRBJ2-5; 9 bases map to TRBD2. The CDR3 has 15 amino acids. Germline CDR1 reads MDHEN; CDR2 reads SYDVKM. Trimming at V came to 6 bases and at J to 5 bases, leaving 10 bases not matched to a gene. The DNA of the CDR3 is TGTGCCAGCAGGGGCGTAGCGGGAGATGGGGAGACCCAGTACTTC. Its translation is CASRGVAGDGETQYF.

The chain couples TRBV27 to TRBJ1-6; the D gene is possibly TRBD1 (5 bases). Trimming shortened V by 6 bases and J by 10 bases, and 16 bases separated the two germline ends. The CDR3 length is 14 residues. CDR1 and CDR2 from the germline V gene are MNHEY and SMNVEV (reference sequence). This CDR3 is CASRTRAGYSPLHF. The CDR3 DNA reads TGTGCCAGCAGAACTAGGGCAGGGTACTCACCCCTCCACTTT.

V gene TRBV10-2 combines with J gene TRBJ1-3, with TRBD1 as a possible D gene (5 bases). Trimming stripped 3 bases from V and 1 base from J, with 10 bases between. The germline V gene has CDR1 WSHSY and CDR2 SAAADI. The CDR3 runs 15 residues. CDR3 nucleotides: TGCGCCAGCAGTGATTCCCGACAGTCTGGAAACACCATATATTTT. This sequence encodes CASSDSRQSGNTIYF.

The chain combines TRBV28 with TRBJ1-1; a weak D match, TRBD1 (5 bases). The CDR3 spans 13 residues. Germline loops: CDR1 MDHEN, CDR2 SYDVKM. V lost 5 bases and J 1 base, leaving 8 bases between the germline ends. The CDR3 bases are TGTGCCAGCAGTCTCGGGACGAACACTGAAGCTTTCTTT. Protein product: CASSLGTNTEAFF. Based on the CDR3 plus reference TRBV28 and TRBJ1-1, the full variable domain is DVKVTQSSRYLVKRTGEKVFLECVQDMDHENMFWYRQDPGLGLRLIYFSYDVKMKEKGDIPEGYSVSREKKERFSLILESASTNQTSMYLCASSLGTNTEAFFGQGTRLTVV.

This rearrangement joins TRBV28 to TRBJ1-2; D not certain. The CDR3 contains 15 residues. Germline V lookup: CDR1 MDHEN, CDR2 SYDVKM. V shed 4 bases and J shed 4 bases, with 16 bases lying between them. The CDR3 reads CASSSLRRGGYGYTF. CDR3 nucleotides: TGTGCCAGCAGTTCTCTTCGGAGAGGAGGCTATGGCTACACCTTC.

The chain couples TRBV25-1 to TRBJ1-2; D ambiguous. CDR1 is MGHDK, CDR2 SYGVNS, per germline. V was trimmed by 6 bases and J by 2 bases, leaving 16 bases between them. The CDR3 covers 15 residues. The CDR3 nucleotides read TGTGCCAGCAGCCTATCCGGTGGACCCAACTATGGCTACACCTTC. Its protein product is CASSLSGGPNYGYTF.

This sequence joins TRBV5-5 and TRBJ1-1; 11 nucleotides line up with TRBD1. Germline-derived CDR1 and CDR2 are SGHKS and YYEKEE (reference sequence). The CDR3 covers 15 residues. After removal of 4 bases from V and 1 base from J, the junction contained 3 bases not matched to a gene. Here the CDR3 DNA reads TGTGCCAGCAGCGGCGGGACAGGGGGGAACACTGAAGCTTTCTTT. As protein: CASSGGTGGNTEAFF. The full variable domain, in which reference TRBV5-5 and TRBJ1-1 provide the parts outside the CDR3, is DAGVTQSPTHLIKTRGQQVTLRCSPISGHKSVSWYQQVLGQGPQFIFQYYEKEERGRGNFPDRFSARQFPNYSSELNVNALLLGDSALYLCASSGGTGGNTEAFFGQGTRLTVV.

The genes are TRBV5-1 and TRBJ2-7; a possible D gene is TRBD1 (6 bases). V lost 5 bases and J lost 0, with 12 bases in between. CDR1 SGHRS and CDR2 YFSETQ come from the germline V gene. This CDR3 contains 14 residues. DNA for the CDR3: TGCGCCAGCAGTAATCCGGGACACTCCTACGAGCAGTACTTC. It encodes CASSNPGHSYEQYF. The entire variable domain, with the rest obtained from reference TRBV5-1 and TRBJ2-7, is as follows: KAGVTQTPRYLIKTRGQQVTLSCSPISGHRSVSWYQQTPGQGLQFLFEYFSETQRNKGNFPGRFSGRQFSNSRSEMNVSTLELGDSALYLCASSNPGHSYEQYFGPGTRLTVT.

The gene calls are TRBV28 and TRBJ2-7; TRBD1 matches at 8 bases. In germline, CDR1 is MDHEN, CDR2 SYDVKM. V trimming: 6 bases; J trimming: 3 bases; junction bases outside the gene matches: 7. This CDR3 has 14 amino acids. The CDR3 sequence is CASRSQGGIYEQYF. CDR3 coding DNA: TGTGCCAGCAGATCACAGGGGGGAATCTACGAGCAGTACTTC.

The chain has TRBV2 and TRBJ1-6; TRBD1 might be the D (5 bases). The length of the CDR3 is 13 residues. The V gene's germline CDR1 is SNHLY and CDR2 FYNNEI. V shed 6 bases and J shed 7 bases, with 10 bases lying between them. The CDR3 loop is CASRDSLNSPLHF. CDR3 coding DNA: TGTGCCAGCAGAGACAGTCTAAATTCACCCCTCCACTTT.